This entry lists 10 T cell receptor beta chains sequenced from one sample in a study of coeliac disease. Libraries were prepared by immunoSEQ multiplex PCR; TCRdb keeps only in-frame clonotypes and omits some of them. The sample has more than 5,500 clones; 55% to 70% are singletons. The sample was lymphocytes from the gut lamina propria. The receptor set was obtained from a man in his 70s with active celiac disease.

This chain joins TRBV6-1 and TRBJ2-7; 11 positions match TRBD2. The CDR3 has 18 amino acids. The ends lost 2 bases at V and 4 bases at J; junction bases unmatched: 13. Looked up from germline, CDR1 is MNHNS and CDR2 is SASEGT. The CDR3 spells CASSEIAGGLGRRYEQYF. DNA for the CDR3: TGTGCCAGCAGTGAAATAGCGGGGGGGCTGGGGAGAAGGTACGAGCAGTACTTC.

This clone showed up just a few times. The V gene is TRBV19, the J gene TRBJ2-1; D perhaps matches TRBD1 (6 bases). CDR3 length: 13 amino acids. Between the trimmed V and J ends, which lost 7 bases and 8 bases, there was a span of 15 bases. Germline V lookup: CDR1 LNHDA, CDR2 SQIVND (reference sequence). The CDR3 loop is CASKRAGVYEQFF. CDR3 nucleotide sequence: TGTGCCAGTAAAAGGGCAGGGGTTTATGAGCAGTTCTTC.

The rearrangement links TRBV5-6 to TRBJ1-1; TRBD1 agrees at 11 bases. Trimming at V came to 5 bases and at J to 5 bases, leaving 8 bases not matched to a gene. The CDR3 runs 15 residues. CDR1 is SGHDT and CDR2 is YYEEEE in the germline V gene. The CDR3 is CASRYGQGAWTEAFF. For the CDR3, the DNA is TGTGCCAGCAGATATGGACAGGGGGCTTGGACTGAAGCTTTCTTT. Based on the CDR3 plus reference TRBV5-6 and TRBJ1-1, the full variable domain is DAGVTQSPTHLIKTRGQQVTLRCSPKSGHDTVSWYQQALGQGPQFIFQYYEEEERQRGNFPDRFSGHQFPNYSSELNVNALLLGDSALYLCASRYGQGAWTEAFFGQGTRLTVV.

This clone was counted between two and nine times. This chain connects TRBV18 to TRBJ2-3; D call uncertain. Trimming shortened V by 1 base and J by 6 bases, and 5 bases separated the two germline ends. The CDR3 runs 12 residues. Germline loops: CDR1 KGHSH, CDR2 LQKENI. In DNA form, the CDR3 reads TGTGCCAGCTCACCACGAGTTGATACGCAGTATTTT. Amino acid sequence: CASSPRVDTQYF.

The gene calls are TRBV7-3 and TRBJ2-6; TRBD2 might be the D (5 bases). CDR3 size: 17 residues. Trimming cost V 4 bases and J 0 bases, with 13 bases left between them. Looked up from germline, CDR1 is SGHTA and CDR2 is FQGTGA. CDR3 loop: CASSSRGVDSGANVLTF. Written as DNA, the CDR3 is TGTGCCAGCAGCTCCCGGGGAGTCGACTCTGGGGCCAACGTCCTGACTTTC.

This clone was detected only a few times. CDR3 nucleotides: TGTGCCAGCAGCCAAGAGGGGACACAGTACAATGAGCAGTTCTTC. It encodes CASSQEGTQYNEQFF. The chain employs TRBV11-2 and TRBJ2-1; D possibly corresponds to TRBD1 (6 bases). V lost 5 bases and J 4 bases, leaving 15 bases between the germline ends. Germline assignment: CDR1 SGHAT and CDR2 FQNNGV. This CDR3 spans 15 amino acids.

The chain uses TRBV7-9 and TRBJ2-2; D might be TRBD1 (5 bases). The V end lost 4 bases, the J end lost 3 bases, and 6 bases lay between the germline ends. Germline CDR1 reads SEHNR; CDR2 reads FQNEAQ (reference sequence). The CDR3 sequence is 13 residues long. In nucleotides, the CDR3 is TGTGCCAGCAGCTCAGGGTACACCGGGGAGCTGTTTTTT. This codes for CASSSGYTGELFF.

This clone has just a few counts. The chain carries TRBV7-8 and TRBJ2-3; 10 bases fit TRBD2. Germline V gives CDR1 SGHVS, CDR2 FQNEAQ. J gave up 6 bases and V 6 bases, and 9 bases lay outside the gene matches. CDR3 length: 15 residues. CDR3 protein: CASRVLAGADDTQYF. CDR3 nucleotides: TGTGCCAGCAGGGTTCTAGCGGGAGCGGACGATACGCAGTATTTT.

This rearrangement joins TRBV9 to TRBJ2-3, with D unclear. The germline V gene encodes CDR1 SGDLS and CDR2 YYNGEE. The CDR3 length is 13 residues. Trimming cost V 3 bases and J 0 bases, with 5 bases left between them. The CDR3 sequence is CASSASSTDTQYF. In DNA form, the CDR3 reads TGTGCCAGCAGCGCCTCTAGCACAGATACGCAGTATTTT. The full variable domain, its missing parts supplied by reference TRBV9 and TRBJ2-3, is DSGVTQTPKHLITATGQRVTLRCSPRSGDLSVYWYQQSLDQGLQFLIQYYNGEERAKGNILERFSAQQFPDLHSELNLSSLELGDSALYFCASSASSTDTQYFGPGTRLTVL.

V is TRBV27 and J is TRBJ2-7, with D perhaps TRBD1 (5 bases). This CDR3 comprises 15 residues. V lost 1 base to trimming and J lost 10 bases, with 20 bases between them. The V gene's germline CDR1 is MNHEY and CDR2 SMNVEV (reference sequence). The CDR3 reads CASSLFPGPGQSQYF. The CDR3 DNA reads TGTGCCAGCAGTTTATTCCCCGGTCCAGGACAAAGCCAGTACTTC.